Listed below are T cell receptor beta chains from one sample, sequenced in a study of tumor-infiltrating lymphocytes in primary liver carcinoma. TCRdb ran MiXCR on the multiplex PCR reads and lists one entry per CDR3 protein. Altogether some 110,000 distinct CDR3 sequences are present, 64% being singletons, with the ten largest covering less than 10%. The sample taken for sequencing was liver tumor tissue from sampling region 3. The receptors stem from a woman aged 55-69 years with primary liver carcinoma and hepatitis B virus infection. Both conserved end residues are part of each CDR3. The order of the fields is J gene, clone size, D gene, V gene, CDR3 protein, CDR3 DNA. A D gene is named only where the DNA matches it firmly. Expanded clones get a size class; other rows say once, few or many, or leave the size out.

>TRBJ2-5|many|TRBD2|TRBV5-4
CASSLGGRSQLAEETQYF
TGTGCCAGCAGCTTAGGGGGAAGGTCCCAACTAGCGGAAGAGACCCAGTACTTC
>TRBJ2-3|many|TRBD2|TRBV12-3/TRBV12-4
CASTPRLREGTDTQYF
TGTGCCAGCACCCCTCGACTGCGGGAGGGGACCGATACGCAGTATTTT
>TRBJ2-7|.|.|TRBV14
CASSQEGWQYF
TGTGCCAGCAGCCAGGAGGGGTGGCAGTACTTC
>TRBJ2-1|.|.|TRBV29-1
CSVVWGAGSNEQLF
.
>TRBJ2-3|many|.|TRBV12-3/TRBV12-4
CASSHRARSTDTQYF
TGTGCCAGCAGTCACAGGGCGCGTAGCACAGATACGCAGTATTTT
>TRBJ2-6|.|.|TRBV6-1
CANSRDSLSPGANVLTF
TGTGCCAACAGCCGAGACTCCCTCTCCCCTGGGGCCAACGTCCTGACTTTC
>TRBJ2-5|.|.|TRBV5-8
CACSFPSDWIGDPQYF
TGTGCCTGCAGCTTTCCATCCGACTGGATCGGAGATCCCCAGTACTTC
>TRBJ2-4|.|TRBD2|TRBV11-3
CARSPARLAGGWENIQYF
TGCGCCAGGAGCCCGGCCCGACTAGCGGGAGGGTGGGAAAACATTCAGTACTTC
>TRBJ2-1|few|.|TRBV11-2
CANSLPFRQTSPHEQFF
TGTGCCAATAGCTTACCCTTCCGACAGACGAGTCCGCATGAGCAGTTCTTC
>TRBJ2-7|few|TRBD2|TRBV29-1
CSVDGGSGRAYEQYF
TGCAGCGTTGACGGGGGGAGCGGGAGGGCCTACGAGCAGTACTTC
>TRBJ1-4|many|.|TRBV7-9
CASSSRRTDLTEKLFF
TGTGCCAGCAGCTCGCGGAGGACAGATTTAACTGAAAAACTGTTTTTT
>TRBJ2-5|many|.|TRBV6-1
CASSRTGHLSETQYF
TGTGCCAGCAGTCGCACGGGACACCTCTCCGAGACCCAGTACTTC
>TRBJ2-1|few|TRBD2|TRBV5-1
CASSLGTSHYNEQFF
TGCGCCAGCAGCTTGGGGACTAGCCACTACAATGAGCAGTTCTTC
>TRBJ2-7|.|.|TRBV6-5
CANSYSTETGSYEQYF
TGTGCCAACAGCTACTCGACGGAGACAGGCTCCTACGAGCAGTACTTC
>TRBJ2-7|.|TRBD1|TRBV11-1
CARSPGTGCIYEQYF
TGTGCCAGGAGCCCCGGGACAGGGTGCATCTACGAGCAGTACTTC
>TRBJ1-2|few|.|TRBV7-9
CASSFREEDGYTF
TGTGCCAGCAGCTTTAGGGAGGAGGATGGCTACACCTTC
>TRBJ2-4|.|.|TRBV6-5
CASSQNRNRVPNIQYF
TGTGCCAGCAGCCAAAACCGGAACAGAGTCCCTAACATTCAGTACTTC
>TRBJ2-7|.|TRBD2|TRBV6-5
CASSATAGGNYEQYF
TGTGCTAGCAGCGCGACGGCGGGAGGGAACTACGAGCAGTACTTC
>TRBJ2-1|many|.|TRBV12-5
CASEGFYNEQFF
TGTGCTAGTGAGGGTTTCTACAATGAGCAGTTCTTC
>TRBJ2-3|many|.|TRBV4-1
CASSHDLPDTQYF
TGCGCCAGCAGTCACGACCTTCCAGATACGCAGTATTTT
>TRBJ2-3|.|TRBD1|TRBV29-1
CNTGQGVPDTQYF
TGCAATACGGGACAGGGGGTCCCGGATACGCAGTATTTT
>TRBJ1-2|few|.|TRBV15
CATSKQEDGYTF
TGTGCCACCAGCAAACAAGAGGATGGCTACACCTTC
>TRBJ2-3|.|TRBD1|TRBV6-2/TRBV6-3
CASSYRTGALRRSTDTQYF
TGTGCCAGCAGTTACAGGACAGGGGCTCTTCGACGCAGCACAGATACGCAGTATTTT
>TRBJ2-2|.|.|TRBV2
CASSELQVTGELFF
TGTGCCAGCAGTGAACTACAGGTCACCGGGGAGCTGTTTTTT
>TRBJ2-3|.|TRBD1|TRBV11-2
CPSRRDRADTQYF
TGTCCTAGCAGGAGAGACAGGGCAGATACGCAGTATTTT
>TRBJ2-5|.|.|TRBV4-1
CASSQGGMAVGTQYF
TGCGCCAGCAGCCAAGGCGGGATGGCCGTAGGGACCCAGTACTTC
>TRBJ2-5|few|TRBD2|TRBV5-6
CASSPSTGGTQYF
TGTGCCAGCAGCCCCAGCACGGGAGGGACCCAGTACTTC
>TRBJ2-5|.|TRBD1|TRBV7-8
CASSLGDSQEIQYF
TGTGCCAGCAGCTTAGGGGACAGCCAAGAGATTCAGTACTTC
>TRBJ2-2|.|TRBD2|TRBV29-1
CSARTSGLKTGELFF
TGCAGCGCCCGGACTAGCGGCTTGAAGACCGGGGAGCTGTTTTTT
>TRBJ1-1|.|TRBD1|TRBV5-1
CASSLGDSGLNTEAFF
TGCGCCAGCAGCTTGGGGGACAGTGGTTTGAACACTGAAGCTTTCTTT
>TRBJ2-2|.|TRBD2|TRBV13
CASSLRTSGKPGELFF
TGTGCCAGCAGCTTACGGACTAGCGGGAAACCCGGGGAGCTGTTTTTT
>TRBJ1-2|few|.|TRBV21-1
CASSKGPGASPLF
TGTGCCAGCAGCAAAGGGCCCGGGGCAAGCCCTCTCTTC
>TRBJ2-1|.|.|TRBV10-1
CASSDRRDCSNEQFF
TGCGCCAGCAGTGATCGGAGGGACTGCTCCAATGAACAATTCTTC
>TRBJ1-2|.|.|TRBV7-8
CVSSLAGMAWGYTF
TGTGTCAGCAGCTTAGCAGGCATGGCCTGGGGCTACACCTTC
>TRBJ2-7|.|.|TRBV6-2/TRBV6-3
CASTVKAVSYERYF
TGTGCCAGCACGGTAAAAGCGGTATCCTACGAGCGGTACTTC
>TRBJ2-2|.|TRBD2|TRBV11-2
CASSSRLAGSWELFF
TGTGCCAGCAGCTCCAGACTAGCGGGGTCGTGGGAGCTGTTTTTC
>TRBJ2-1|.|TRBD2|TRBV4-1
CASSQGGLTVKQFF
TGCGCCAGCAGCCAAGGGGGACTAACGGTTAAGCAGTTCTTC
>TRBJ1-1|.|TRBD1|TRBV11-2
CASNRGQGASFEAFF
TGTGCCAGCAACCGCGGACAGGGAGCGTCGTTTGAAGCGTTCTTT
>TRBJ1-6|.|.|TRBV7-8
CASSLEAGAFNSPLHF
TGTGCCAGCAGCTTAGAGGCAGGAGCCTTTAATTCACCCCTCCACTTT
>TRBJ2-7|many|TRBD2|TRBV5-4
CASRAGTSGNYEQYF
TGTGCCAGCAGGGCCGGGACTAGCGGCAACTACGAGCAGTACTTC
>TRBJ2-7|.|TRBD2|TRBV5-1
CASGPAGVGEQYF
TGCGCCAGCGGACCAGCGGGAGTTGGTGAGCAGTACTTC
>TRBJ2-1|.|TRBD2|TRBV29-1
CSAESGTSVDEQFF
TGCAGCGCCGAATCCGGGACTAGCGTCGATGAGCAGTTCTTC
>TRBJ2-2|.|TRBD1|TRBV6-1
CASRAGQGANTANTGELFF
TGTGCCAGCAGGGCTGGACAGGGGGCGAATACCGCGAACACCGGGGAGCTGTTTTTT
>TRBJ2-3|.|.|TRBV29-1
CSTDTDTKYF
TGCAGTACAGACACAGATACGAAGTATTTT
>TRBJ2-1|.|.|TRBV11-1
CASSTGGAGAFNEQFF
TGTGCCAGCAGCACTGGGGGCGCAGGAGCTTTCAATGAGCAGTTCTTC
>TRBJ2-2|few|.|TRBV5-1
CASQVGSGTGELFF
TGCGCCAGCCAGGTGGGGAGCGGAACCGGGGAGCTGTTTTTT
>TRBJ1-4|many|.|TRBV4-1
CASSPLDWFGTNEKLFF
TGCGCCAGCAGCCCACTCGACTGGTTTGGGACGAATGAAAAACTGTTTTTT
>TRBJ2-5|.|TRBD1|TRBV6-1
CASSPWDRVWETQYF
TGTGCCAGCAGTCCCTGGGACAGGGTTTGGGAGACCCAGTACTTC
>TRBJ1-1|.|.|TRBV11-3
CTSGRPDLHEAFF
TGTACCAGCGGCCGACCTGACCTGCATGAAGCTTTCTTT
>TRBJ2-7|many|.|TRBV6-2/TRBV6-3
CVSGSSYEQYF
TGTGTCTCCGGGAGCTCCTACGAGCAGTACTTC
>TRBJ1-5|.|TRBD1|TRBV29-1
CSVARGTGATDTQHF
TGCAGCGTTGCGAGGGGAACAGGGGCCACAGATACGCAGCATTTT
>TRBJ2-7|.|.|TRBV6-6
CGSSCVQGRSYEQYF
TGTGGCAGCAGTTGCGTCCAGGGGAGGTCCTACGAGCAGTACTTC
>TRBJ2-5|.|.|TRBV11-2
CASSLDRVETQYF
TGTGCGAGCAGCTTAGATCGCGTGGAGACCCAGTACTTC
>TRBJ2-7|many|TRBD2|TRBV14
CASSLAGVSGEQYF
TGTGCCAGCAGCCTAGCGGGAGTGAGCGGCGAGCAGTACTTC
>TRBJ1-5|many|TRBD1|TRBV7-9
CASSLGGGVDQPQHF
TGTGCCAGCAGCTTAGGAGGGGGCGTCGATCAGCCCCAGCATTTT
>TRBJ2-7|.|.|TRBV5-1
CASSLNREQYF
TGCGCCAGCAGCTTGAACAGAGAGCAGTACTTC